This T cell receptor beta chain was identified in a study of beta chain features in type 1 diabetes. This clone was seen a handful of times. The antigen is undetermined. Regarding the study as a whole: For TCRB rearrangement, an influence of HLA type remained unresolved here. Compared with healthy donors, patients appeared to share more similar naive, central memory and regulatory TCRB repertoires.

The V end lost 8 bases, the J end lost 8 bases, and 8 bases lay between the germline ends. The V gene's germline CDR1 is MDHEN and CDR2 SYDVKM. The CDR3 sequence is 10 residues long. Every isolated RNA sample was fully reverse transcribed, so sequencing captured expressed TCRB transcripts. Some clones are missing from TCRdb's copy, which holds only in-frame ones; the method was immunoSEQ multiplex PCR. Of 450,000 or so clones listed, approximately 10% are singletons. The clonotype was recovered from a woman between 18 and 30 years old in good health. Sample: naive CD4+ T cells from blood. This chain uses TRBV28 with TRBJ2-3, with D uncertain. The CDR3 bases are TGTGCCAGCGGGCCGGGTACGCAGTATTTT. Amino acids: CASGPGTQYF.